Detailed here is one TCR beta chain. Its antigen is still unknown. This record comes from a study of long-term antiretroviral therapy in people with HIV. The study, taken as a whole, reports: ART adherence, viral resistance and therapy changes were not recorded. Post-ART diversity increased but stayed below transplant donor controls. Specimens of blood were obtained during about 2004 to 2018, possibly under older ART regimens.

Survey-level immunoSEQ v3.0 assays were run. Researchers set sequencing to target roughly 35,000-55,000 T-cell genomes per sample. The table came from immunoSEQ multiplex PCR; TCRdb's copy has only in-frame clones and leaves some out. The table has 31,000 or so clones, roughly 95% seen once. The sequence derives from a young man with HIV. The sequenced sample was unsorted PBMCs, obtained 6.5 to 6.9 years after starting antiretroviral therapy.

The CDR3 DNA reads TGTGCCTGGAGTCAATCGGAGAACTATGGCTACACCTTC. Translation gives CAWSQSENYGYTF. V gene TRBV30 combines with J gene TRBJ1-2, with unresolved D. Germline loops: CDR1 GTSNPN, CDR2 SVGIG (reference sequence). The V gene lost 2 bases and the J gene lost 2 bases, with 9 bases spanning the gap. This CDR3 contains 13 residues.